This T cell receptor (beta chain) was captured by sequencing in a study of shared clonotypes between healthy human individuals. CDR3 length equals 16 residues. The V gene lost 3 bases and the J gene lost 5 bases, with 16 bases spanning the gap. Germline-derived CDR1 and CDR2 are MDHEN and SYDVKM. In the CD4+ fraction, cells were divided into CD45RA+ naive and CD45RA-negative memory subsets. The method was immunoSEQ multiplex PCR; TCRdb's version includes in-frame clones alone and lacks a portion of them. The table has roughly 1,100,000 clones, roughly 80% seen once. Sequenced input: memory CD4+ T cells sorted from blood. As to subset: CD45RA-negative fraction. This rearrangement joins TRBV28 to TRBJ1-4; D not certain. This TCR derives from a man between 18 and 35 years old in good health. This chain's CDR3 is CASSFQPTALNEKLFF. The DNA for the CDR3 is TGTGCCAGCAGTTTCCAACCGACGGCCCTGAATGAAAAACTGTTTTTT.